This TCR beta chain was retrieved from a study of blood T cell repertoires in COVID-19. Study summary: Donors in the United States, Italy and Spain gave samples during acute or convalescent COVID-19.

The assay was immunoSEQ multiplex PCR, and TCRdb's table has in-frame clones only and misses some. The sample records more than 200,000 clones, around 84% being singletons. This receptor was taken from a man aged 35 to 55 who had recovered from COVID-19. The sequenced material came from PBMCs or T cells enriched from blood (not recorded which).

CDR3 residues: CASSPPWGGRSEQFF. CDR3 DNA sequence: TGTGCCAGCAGCCCACCCTGGGGGGGCAGAAGTGAGCAGTTCTTC. The chain has TRBV7-2 and TRBJ2-1; a weak D match, TRBD2 (7 bases). The CDR3 has 15 amino acids. The V and J ends lost 5 bases and 9 bases respectively, with 20 bases between them. Germline loops: CDR1 SGHTA, CDR2 FQGNSA.